The clone carrying this T cell receptor (beta chain) appeared a few times. Germline CDR1 and CDR2: DFQATT and SNEGSKA (reference sequence). V gave up 4 bases and J gave up 4 bases, with 16 bases separating them. This CDR3 region has 14 residues. TCRbeta library construction was performed incorporating unique molecular identifiers. Via MiXCR, TCRdb re-called the PCR reads, giving one row per CDR3 protein. Altogether 120,000 or so distinct CDR3 sequences are present, 10% to 13% being singletons, with the ten largest covering approximately 7.6%. The sample belongs to a study of T-cell reconstitution after alpha-beta-depleted transplantation in children.

Sequencing used PBMCs from the stem cell graft donor, obtained from the stem cell graft. This receptor was taken from a human donor who donated a stem cell graft to a child with acute lymphoblastic leukemia. This chain uses TRBV20-1 with TRBJ2-5, with D possibly TRBD2 on 5 matching bases. Here the CDR3 reads CSAKAEPARETQYF. DNA for the CDR3: TGCAGTGCTAAAGCGGAACCCGCCCGAGAGACCCAGTACTTC.